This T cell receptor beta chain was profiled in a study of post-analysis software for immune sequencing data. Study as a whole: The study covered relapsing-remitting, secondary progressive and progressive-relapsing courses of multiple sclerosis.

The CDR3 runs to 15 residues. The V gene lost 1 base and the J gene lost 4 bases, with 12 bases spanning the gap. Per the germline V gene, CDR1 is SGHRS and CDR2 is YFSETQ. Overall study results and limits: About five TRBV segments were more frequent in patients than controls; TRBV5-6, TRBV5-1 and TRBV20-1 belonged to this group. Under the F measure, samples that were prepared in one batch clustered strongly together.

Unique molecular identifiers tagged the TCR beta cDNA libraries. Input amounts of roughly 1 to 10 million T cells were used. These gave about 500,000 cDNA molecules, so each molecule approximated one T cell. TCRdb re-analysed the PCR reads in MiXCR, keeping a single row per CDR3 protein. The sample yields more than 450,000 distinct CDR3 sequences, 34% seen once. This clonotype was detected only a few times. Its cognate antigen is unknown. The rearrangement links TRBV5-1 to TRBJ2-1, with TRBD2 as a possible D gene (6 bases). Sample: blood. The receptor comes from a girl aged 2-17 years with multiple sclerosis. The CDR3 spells CASSLYSGGYNEQFF. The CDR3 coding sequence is TGCGCCAGCAGCTTGTATAGCGGTGGGTACAATGAGCAGTTCTTC.